Listed here are 5 T cell receptor beta chains from one sample, sequenced in a study of T cells after yellow fever vaccination. TCRdb itself ran the 5' RACE reads through MiXCR, one entry per CDR3 protein. Of about 340,000 distinct CDR3 sequences in the sample, around 12% were seen once. Here the sequenced sample was CD4+ T cells sorted from PBMCs, taken 15 days after the yellow fever booster vaccination. The receptors originated from a man in his late teens or twenties who received the YFV17D yellow fever vaccine.

The sample holds many counts of this clonotype. This chain links TRBV4-3 with TRBJ2-1; D remains ambiguous. The length of the CDR3 is 14 residues. Germline V gene lookup returns CDR1 LGHNA and CDR2 YSLEER. V was pared by 4 bases and J by 5 bases, with 12 bases between. CDR3 nucleotide sequence: TGCGCCAGCAGCCGAGCCCCCTCGAACAATGAGCAGTTCTTC. Encoded protein: CASSRAPSNNEQFF.

This clonotype was observed a handful of times. Sequence at one end of the junction differs from germline and may be a read error. This chain links TRBV7-3 with TRBJ2-2; TRBD2 agrees at 8 bases. Germline CDR1 and CDR2: SGHTA and FQGTGA. The CDR3 is 14 amino acids. CDR3 in DNA: TGTGCCAGCAGACCGGGGGGGAACACCGGGCAGCTGTTTTTT. As protein: CASRPGGNTGQLFF.

This clonotype was observed many times. V usage is TRBV5-1 and J usage is TRBJ2-3, with TRBD2 identical over 12 bases. This CDR3 comprises 16 residues. V shed 4 bases, J shed 1 base, and the junction held 4 bases outside the gene matches. CDR1 and CDR2 from the germline V gene are SGHRS and YFSETQ. The CDR3 here is CASSPSGGAGTDTQYF. The CDR3 region has the DNA TGCGCCAGCAGCCCTAGCGGGGGGGCCGGCACAGATACGCAGTATTTT.

In its sample, this clonotype was seen many times. This chain joins TRBV18 and TRBJ1-3; D is uncertain. The germline V and J ends were trimmed by 2 bases and 6 bases, with 11 bases remaining between them. There are 14 residues in the CDR3. Germline V lookup: CDR1 KGHSH, CDR2 LQKENI. The CDR3 bases are TGTGCCAGCTCACCAGGTCCCCTTATAAACACCATATATTTT. Translating it yields CASSPGPLINTIYF.

The CDR3 protein is CSARSPTSGAISTDTQYF. The CDR3 DNA reads TGCAGTGCTAGGTCCCCCACTAGCGGGGCAATTAGCACAGATACGCAGTATTTT. This chain links TRBV20-1 with TRBJ2-3, with 10 bases that match TRBD2. CDR1 and CDR2 (germline): DFQATT, SNEGSKA (reference sequence). V shed 3 bases, J shed 0 bases, and the junction held 12 bases outside the gene matches. This CDR3 has 18 residues.